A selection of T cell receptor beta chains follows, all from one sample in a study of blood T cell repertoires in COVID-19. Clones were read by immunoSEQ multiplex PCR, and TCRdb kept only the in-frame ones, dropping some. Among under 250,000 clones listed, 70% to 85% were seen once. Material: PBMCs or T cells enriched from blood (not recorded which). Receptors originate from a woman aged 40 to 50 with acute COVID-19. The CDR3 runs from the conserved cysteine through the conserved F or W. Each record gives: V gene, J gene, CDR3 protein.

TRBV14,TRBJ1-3,CASSPLGGGLGGNTIYF
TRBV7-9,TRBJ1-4,CASSPTGTPNEKLFF
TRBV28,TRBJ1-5,CASSTTGNQPQHF
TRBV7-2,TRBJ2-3,CASSLARTTDTQYF
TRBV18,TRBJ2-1,CASSPGSSGGFNEQFF
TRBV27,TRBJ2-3,CASRRARGADTQYF
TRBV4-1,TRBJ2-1,CASSRTWTTNNEQFF
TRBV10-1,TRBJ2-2,CASSRDTANTGELFF
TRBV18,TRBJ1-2,CASSRATGGGYTF
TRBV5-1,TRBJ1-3,CASSLTGKGNTIYF
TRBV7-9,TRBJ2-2,CASSFGQGSTGELFF
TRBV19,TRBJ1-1,CAISSWGTGISEAFF
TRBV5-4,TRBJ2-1,CASSLSTAYNEQFF
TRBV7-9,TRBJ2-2,CASSFEERVGRTGELFF
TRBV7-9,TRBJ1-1,CASSTSGPEAFF
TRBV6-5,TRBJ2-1,CASSSAGSSYNEQFF
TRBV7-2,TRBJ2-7,CASSLVVGGLAGEKYF
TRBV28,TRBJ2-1,CASGSASGSSYNEQFF
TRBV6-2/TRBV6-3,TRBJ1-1,CASSYSSVGGGTEAFF
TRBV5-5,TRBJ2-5,CASSLDRLAGAQETQYF
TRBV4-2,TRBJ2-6,CASSRNSGGTSGANVLTF
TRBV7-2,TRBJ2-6,CASKTGGTGGFSGANVLTF